The present T cell receptor (beta chain) was sequenced within a study of tumor-infiltrating lymphocytes in localized non-small cell lung cancer (dated by TCRdb to 2020 to 2022). Concerning the study at large: The cohort covered several histologies, both smokers and never-smokers, and patients whose samples were collected after neoadjuvant chemotherapy. For under 60 patients, immunoSEQ T-cell fraction was compared between paired tumor and uninvolved lung. The overall ICON cohort was composed of 150 surgical patients with localized non-small cell lung cancer whose tumors were resected. Flow cytometry, multiplex immunofluorescence, RNA-seq, exome sequencing and proteomics were applied to the same patients as TCR sequencing, which was one of several integrated assays. Each patient contributed resected tumor tissue and uninvolved lung tissue from the same patient, described as non-adjacent to the tumor.

Results and caveats for the whole study, not just this receptor: Assay coverage varied across patients depending on available tissue quantity, so only a subset of the cohort had TCR sequencing. No association of tumor T-cell fraction from TCR sequencing with recurrence-free survival was found (p = 0.61). Because different pieces of the same tissue were used for different assays, technical variation could not be separated from intratumor heterogeneity. TCR-derived T-cell fraction did not differ between the flow cytometry-defined immunotypes IM1 (good prognosis) and IM2 (poor prognosis). Higher T cell infiltration in tumors than in uninvolved lung tissue was supported by TCRbeta sequencing, consistent with immunofluorescence CD3 counts.

TCR sequencing with the immunoSEQ assay provided the T-cell fraction in tumor and uninvolved lung tissue. On the study's bioinformatics: In the survival analysis, patients were divided into a high T-cell fraction group (upper tertile) and a low T-cell fraction group (lower two tertiles), and the two groups were compared using a log-rank test. A signed-rank test was used to test differences in T-cell fraction between paired tumor and uninvolved lung samples. TCRdb stores this immuneACCESS table with in-frame sequences only. Part of the clones is absent; in the studies checked, under half of the shortfall reflects unresolved V genes, and no reason is known for the rest. Clone size and the V and J calls come from that table; the DNA yielded D and trimming. Present in this sample are just over 9,500 clones, 70% to 85% of which were seen just once. The top ten hold 9.8% of the sample. This clone was counted a few times. No antigen is known for it. Base qualities are not at hand, and no much larger clone is one base apart.

Enrollment in ICON was initiated in the first half of 2016, and the last patient was enrolled in 2018. Fresh tumor and matched uninvolved tissue for in-depth immune analyses, including TCR sequencing, were collected from a subcohort of 76 patients. TCR sequencing was performed on DNA isolated from bulk tissue, without cell sorting. The CDR3 sequence holds 15 residues, the cysteine and phenylalanine included. Solely the CDR3 DNA is kept, with 45 bases framed from the first base. CDR1 and CDR2 are read off the germline V gene (reference sequence) as GTSNPN and SVGIG. Trimming removed 3 bases from V and 13 bases from J, leaving 22 bases between the germline ends.

The sequencing sample was made of lung tumor tissue. The TCR comes from a human donor with non-small cell lung cancer. The chain was built from TRBV30 and TRBJ1-6; TRBD1 might be the D gene, on 5 matching bases. The CDR3 region: CAWSSRDLRRSPLHF. The DNA is TGTGCCTGGAGCTCCCGGGACCTCCGGCGGTCCCCCCTCCACTTT.